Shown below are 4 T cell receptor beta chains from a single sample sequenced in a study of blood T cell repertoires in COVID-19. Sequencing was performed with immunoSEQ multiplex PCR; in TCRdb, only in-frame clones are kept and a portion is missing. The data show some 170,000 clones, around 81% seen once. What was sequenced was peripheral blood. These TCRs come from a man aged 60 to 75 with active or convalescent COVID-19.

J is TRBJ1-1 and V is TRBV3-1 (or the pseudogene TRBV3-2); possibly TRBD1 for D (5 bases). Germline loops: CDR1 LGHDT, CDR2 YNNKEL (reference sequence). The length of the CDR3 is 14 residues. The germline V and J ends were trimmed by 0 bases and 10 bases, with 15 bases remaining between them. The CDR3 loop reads CASSQDVVGRRAFF. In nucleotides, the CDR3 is TGTGCCAGCAGCCAAGATGTGGTGGGGCGGCGAGCTTTCTTT.

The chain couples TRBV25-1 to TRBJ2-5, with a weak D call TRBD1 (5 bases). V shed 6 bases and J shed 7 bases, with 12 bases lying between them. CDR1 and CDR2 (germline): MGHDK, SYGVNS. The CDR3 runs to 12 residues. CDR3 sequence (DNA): TGTGCCAGCAGCGCGGACATTGGGACCCAGTACTTC. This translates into CASSADIGTQYF.

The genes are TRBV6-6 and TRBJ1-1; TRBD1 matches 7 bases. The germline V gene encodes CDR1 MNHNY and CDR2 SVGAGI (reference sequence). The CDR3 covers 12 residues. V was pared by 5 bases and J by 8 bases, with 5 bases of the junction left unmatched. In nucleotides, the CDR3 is TGTGCCAGCAGTGAGCTACAGGGGGAAGCTTTCTTT. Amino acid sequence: CASSELQGEAFF.

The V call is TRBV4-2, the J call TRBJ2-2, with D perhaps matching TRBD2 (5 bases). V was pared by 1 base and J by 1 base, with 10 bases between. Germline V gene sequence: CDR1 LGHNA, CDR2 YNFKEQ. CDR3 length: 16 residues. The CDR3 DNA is TGTGCCAGCAGCCAAGCGACCGGGGTGAACACCGGGGAGCTGTTTTTT. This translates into CASSQATGVNTGELFF.